This is a list of T cell receptor beta chains from one sample in a study of shared clonotypes between healthy human individuals. The table came from immunoSEQ multiplex PCR; TCRdb's copy has only in-frame clones and leaves some out. Among some 1,900,000 clones listed, over 85% were seen once. Sequenced input: naive CD8+ T cells sorted from blood. The receptors were sampled from a young man in good health. Each CDR3 is given with its conserved first and last residue. The D gene is left open where the match is weak. Where a row states a size, it is once, few, many or the class of an expanded clone; other rows omit it.

. | TRBJ2-2 | TRBV7-8 | . | TGTGCCAGCACCACCCTCGGGAGCGGGGAGCTGTTTTTT | CASTTLGSGELFF
. | TRBJ2-1 | TRBV7-9 | . | TGTGCCAGCAGCCCAGAGGACACTCAAGACTACAATGAGCAGTTCTTC | CASSPEDTQDYNEQFF
. | TRBJ1-2 | TRBV7-8 | . | TGTGCCAGCAGCTTAGATCCAGGGTCAGAGGGCTACACCTTC | CASSLDPGSEGYTF
. | TRBJ2-6 | TRBV6-1 | . | TGTGCCAGCAGTGAAGCGTCGTTAGGGGCGGAAGGGGCCAACGTCCTGACTTTC | CASSEASLGAEGANVLTF
TRBD1 | TRBJ1-3 | TRBV2 | . | TGTGCCAGCAGGCCGGGGACAGGGGTTACCTCTGGAAACACCATATATTTT | CASRPGTGVTSGNTIYF
. | TRBJ2-5 | TRBV7-7 | . | TGTGCTAGCAGCGCTGGACTGCCAGAGACCCAGTACTTC | CASSAGLPETQYF
. | TRBJ2-1 | TRBV7-9 | . | TGTGCCAGCAGCAATCGGACAGCTGCCACATACAATGAGCAGTTCTTC | CASSNRTAATYNEQFF
. | TRBJ1-1 | TRBV4-2 | once | TGTGCCAGCAGCCAGACGGGGAACACTGAAGCTTTCTTT | CASSQTGNTEAFF
. | TRBJ2-7 | TRBV6-1 | . | TGTGCCAGCAGTTGGGGGCGGACCTACGAGCAGTACTTC | CASSWGRTYEQYF
. | TRBJ2-1 | TRBV11-2 | . | TGTGCCAGCAGCTCCGTAGGGCAGGGCTCCGGGAATGAGCAGTTCTTC | CASSSVGQGSGNEQFF
TRBD2 | TRBJ2-7 | TRBV29-1 | . | TGCAGCGTTGAAGATTCGGCGGGGGAGTACGAGCAGTACTTC | CSVEDSAGEYEQYF
. | TRBJ2-7 | TRBV4-3 | . | TGCGCCAGCAGCCAATACAGGGACACCTACGAGCAGTACTTC | CASSQYRDTYEQYF
. | TRBJ1-3 | TRBV6-6 | once | TGTGCCAGCAGTTACTCGATAGCCTCTGGAAACACCATATATTTT | CASSYSIASGNTIYF
. | TRBJ2-7 | TRBV28 | . | TGTGCCAGCAGTTTCCCCAGGGTCCCCTACGAGCAGTACTTC | CASSFPRVPYEQYF
. | TRBJ2-3 | TRBV14 | . | TGTGCCAGCAGCCAGCAGGGGCTTAGCACAGATACGCAGTATTTT | CASSQQGLSTDTQYF
. | TRBJ1-1 | TRBV6-5 | few | TGTGCCAGCAGTTACGGGGGCGAGGACACTGAAGCTTTCTTT | CASSYGGEDTEAFF
TRBD2 | TRBJ2-7 | TRBV13 | . | TGTGCCAGCAGCTCGAGGACTAGCAACTACGAGCAGTACTTC | CASSSRTSNYEQYF
. | TRBJ2-1 | TRBV6-6 | . | TGTGCCAGCAGTTATCCCCCGGGGGACTTCGATGAGCAGTTCTTC | CASSYPPGDFDEQFF
. | TRBJ1-2 | TRBV7-9 | . | TGTGCCAGCAGCTTGGGGCTGGGGTTTAAGACCTTC | CASSLGLGFKTF
. | TRBJ2-7 | TRBV27 | . | TGTGCCAGCAGTCCTTCGTGGGGACCCCGGAATACCGAGCAGTACTTC | CASSPSWGPRNTEQYF
. | TRBJ1-1 | TRBV9 | once | TGTGCCAGCAGCGTAGGAAACAGTGACTACACTGAAGCTTTCTTT | CASSVGNSDYTEAFF
. | TRBJ1-4 | TRBV4-1 | . | TGCGCCAGCAGCCAAGAGTCCGCCATTTCAACTAATGAAAAACTGTTTTTT | CASSQESAISTNEKLFF
. | TRBJ2-5 | TRBV4-3 | . | TGCGCCAGCAGCCCACAGGCGACGGGCAGGGGCCAAGAGACCCAGTACTTC | CASSPQATGRGQETQYF
. | TRBJ1-2 | TRBV28 | . | TGTGCCAGCAGCCTCCTCGGGGGAGGGGTGGGCTCGAATGGCTACACCTTC | CASSLLGGGVGSNGYTF
TRBD2 | TRBJ2-1 | TRBV12-5 | . | TGTGCTAGTGCCCCGGGGGGGTCCTACAATGAGCAGTTCTTC | CASAPGGSYNEQFF
. | TRBJ2-1 | TRBV5-4 | . | TGTGCCAGCAGCTTGGGTGGGGGGTCTTCCTACAATGAGCAGTTCTTC | CASSLGGGSSYNEQFF
. | TRBJ2-3 | TRBV7-9 | . | TGTGCCAGCAGGAAACTTACCAACACAGATACGCAGTATTTT | CASRKLTNTDTQYF
. | TRBJ1-6 | TRBV7-8 | . | TGTGCCAGCACCACAGGAGAGGCCTATAATTCACCCCTCCACTTT | CASTTGEAYNSPLHF
. | TRBJ2-5 | TRBV6-1 | . | TGTGCCAGCAGCACCCAGGAAGGGGGAGAGACCCAGTACTTC | CASSTQEGGETQYF
TRBD1 | TRBJ1-6 | TRBV27 | . | TGTGCCAGCAGTCCCCTCGGGACAGGGGCCGGTTCACCCCTCCACTTT | CASSPLGTGAGSPLHF
. | TRBJ2-2 | TRBV5-1 | . | TGCGCCAGCAGCTTGCGACTAGGGATGGGCGGGGAGCTGTTTTTT | CASSLRLGMGGELFF
. | TRBJ2-1 | TRBV10-3 | . | TGTGCCATCTCTGAATCGGGGGGCGATGAGCAGTTCTTC | CAISESGGDEQFF
TRBD1 | TRBJ1-1 | TRBV7-9 | once | TGTGCCAGCAGCTTAGCCCCAGGGGGCCTGGAGGCTGAAGCTTTCTTT | CASSLAPGGLEAEAFF
. | TRBJ2-3 | TRBV6-1 | . | TGTGCCAGCAGTACGTGGACAGAGGGGACCGATACGCAGTATTTT | CASSTWTEGTDTQYF
. | TRBJ2-3 | TRBV2 | once | TGTGCCAGCAGTGACGTACGCACAGATACGCAGTATTTT | CASSDVRTDTQYF
TRBD2 | TRBJ2-5 | TRBV10-1 | . | TGCGCCAGCAGTGAGTCGGGGAGGGGAAGCTACCAAGAGACCCAGTACTTC | CASSESGRGSYQETQYF
TRBD2 | TRBJ2-1 | TRBV6-6 | . | TGTGCCAGCAGTTCCAGGACTAGCTATGAGCAGTTCTTC | CASSSRTSYEQFF
TRBD1 | TRBJ2-2 | TRBV7-9 | . | TGTGCCAGCAGCTTCCCGGACAGGGCCGGGGAGCTGTTTTTT | CASSFPDRAGELFF
TRBD2 | TRBJ2-5 | TRBV11-2 | . | TGTGCCAGCAGAGATCGGACTAGGCCGGGGGGAGAGACCCAGTACTTC | CASRDRTRPGGETQYF
. | TRBJ2-1 | TRBV27 | . | TGTGCCAGCAGTTTAGGTGGGAATGAGCAGTTCTTC | CASSLGGNEQFF
TRBD1 | TRBJ2-7 | TRBV7-9 | . | TGTGCCAGCAGCCAGGGACAGGGAGTCGACGAGCAGTACTTC | CASSQGQGVDEQYF
TRBD1 | TRBJ1-3 | TRBV2 | once | TGTGCCAGCAGTGAGGGACAGGGCTTTGGAAACACCATATATTTT | CASSEGQGFGNTIYF
. | TRBJ2-5 | TRBV7-6 | . | TGTGCCAGCAGCCTAACGCCAGACGGAGGGGAGACCCAGTACTTC | CASSLTPDGGETQYF
. | TRBJ1-3 | TRBV30 | . | TGTGCCTGGTCCGGGGGCACCATATATTTT | CAWSGGTIYF
. | TRBJ2-7 | TRBV28 | . | TGTGCCAGCAGTTTATTTACCCGATCCTACGAGCAGTACTTC | CASSLFTRSYEQYF
. | TRBJ1-6 | TRBV11-2 | few | TGTGCCAGCAGCTTAGTCGGAGGGGCTTACTCCTATAATTCACCCCTCCACTTT | CASSLVGGAYSYNSPLHF